Below are 23 T cell receptor beta chains sequenced from a single sample in a study of T-cell memory formation after mild COVID-19. TCRdb redid the calling of the 5' RACE reads with MiXCR, one entry per CDR3 protein. This sample has approximately 240,000 distinct CDR3 sequences, with about 16% found just once. The sequencing input was PBMCs or a T cell subset sorted from them (not recorded which). The origin of the receptors is a man aged 18 to 29 who had mild COVID-19 (a few samples of this study predate the infection). Cell type and time point are not known.

This clonotype was observed a few times. The genes are TRBV9 and TRBJ2-1; possibly TRBD1 or TRBD2 for D (6 bases each). CDR3 length: 14 amino acids. Germline CDR1 SGDLS, CDR2 YYNGEE. Trimming removed 4 bases from V and 9 bases from J, with 17 bases in between. The DNA for the CDR3 is TGTGCCAGCAGCCTCGCCACGGGGGCCAGTGAGCAGTTCTTC. As protein: CASSLATGASEQFF.

The rearrangement links TRBV14 to TRBJ2-3, with D perhaps matching TRBD1 (6 bases). Germline V gene data show CDR1 as SGHDN and CDR2 as FVKESK. V shed 1 base and J shed 6 bases, with 8 bases lying between them. The CDR3 sequence is 13 residues long. This chain's CDR3 is CASSQGQGDTQYF. The CDR3 DNA follows: TGTGCCAGCAGCCAAGGGCAGGGGGATACGCAGTATTTT.

This clonotype was seen at least ten times. This chain uses TRBV9 with TRBJ1-2; D is possibly TRBD1 (6 bases). From germline, CDR1 is SGDLS and CDR2 YYNGEE. V dropped 2 bases and J dropped 8 bases, with 13 bases sitting between them. The CDR3 length is 13 residues. In DNA, the CDR3 is TGTGCCAGCAGCGTCCAGGGGATCAGCGGCTACACCTTC. Translation gives CASSVQGISGYTF.

There are a few counts of this clonotype. The J gene is TRBJ1-2, the V gene TRBV7-2, with D unclear. The CDR3 length is 15 residues. V was clipped by 5 bases and J by 2 bases, with 15 bases between them. Looked up from germline, CDR1 is SGHTA and CDR2 is FQGNSA. CDR3 region: CASSHLRTENYGYTF. CDR3 sequence (DNA): TGTGCCAGCAGCCACCTACGGACGGAAAACTATGGCTACACCTTC.

The CDR3 loop is CASSTTTGGRSETQYF. CDR3 sequence (DNA): TGTGCCAGCTCGACGACAACAGGGGGAAGATCAGAGACCCAGTACTTC. This chain joins TRBV28 and TRBJ2-5, with TRBD1 identical over 8 bases. CDR1 and CDR2 (germline): MDHEN, SYDVKM. V dropped 8 bases and J dropped 4; count of bases not matched to a gene: 15. The CDR3 consists of 16 residues.

This clonotype came up a few times. The rearrangement uses TRBV6-5 and TRBJ1-1; D remains unclear. Between the trimmed V and J ends, which lost 0 bases and 1 base, there was a span of 6 bases. Per germline, CDR1 MNHEY and CDR2 SVGAGI. The CDR3 consists of 14 residues. The chain's CDR3 is CASSYSHGNTEAFF. As DNA, the CDR3 is TGTGCCAGCAGTTACTCTCACGGGAACACTGAAGCTTTCTTT.

The gene calls are TRBV4-2 and TRBJ1-2; 10 nucleotides match TRBD1. The CDR3 is 15 residues long. V was pared by 4 bases and J by 8 bases, with 10 bases of the junction left unmatched. Germline assignment: CDR1 LGHNA and CDR2 YNFKEQ. DNA of the CDR3: TGTGCCAGCAGCCGGCCGGGACAGGGGATCGGAGGCTACACCTTC. Translating it yields CASSRPGQGIGGYTF.

This chain uses TRBV11-2 with TRBJ2-7, with D unresolved. This CDR3 region has 12 residues. CDR1 SGHAT and CDR2 FQNNGV come from the germline V gene. V dropped 3 bases and J dropped 7 bases, with 10 bases sitting between them. In nucleotides, the CDR3 is TGTGCCAGCAGCTTGCGGACGTGGGAGCAGTACGTC. This encodes CASSLRTWEQYV.

In its sample, this clonotype was seen a few times. The V call is TRBV3-1, the J call TRBJ2-7; D is ambiguous. Germline V CDR1 and CDR2: LGHDT, YNNKEL (reference sequence). The CDR3 runs 12 residues. The V end lost 0 bases, the J end lost 8 bases, and 8 bases lay between the germline ends. This CDR3 is CASSQEKGKQYF. CDR3 bases: TGTGCCAGCAGCCAAGAGAAGGGAAAGCAGTACTTC.

This clonotype was counted many times. The CDR3 DNA follows: TGTGCCAGCAGCTTGACGGGGAAGGGGAATCAGCCCCAGCATTTT. This gives the protein CASSLTGKGNQPQHF. V usage is TRBV5-6 and J usage is TRBJ1-5, with D possibly being TRBD1 (5 bases). This CDR3 region has 15 residues. Looked up from germline, CDR1 is SGHDT and CDR2 is YYEEEE. V was trimmed by 1 base and J by 4 bases, leaving 12 bases between them.

The table lists this clonotype with many counts. V gene TRBV18 combines with J gene TRBJ1-5, with no clear D. The CDR3 loop spans 14 amino acids. The V gene lost 0 bases and the J gene lost 4 bases, with 7 bases spanning the gap. Germline CDR1 and CDR2: KGHSH and LQKENI. The CDR3 reads CASSPPGGNQPQHF. CDR3 bases: TGTGCCAGCTCACCACCGGGAGGGAATCAGCCCCAGCATTTT. The variable domain in full, completed from reference TRBV18 and TRBJ1-5, reads NAGVMQNPRHLVRRRGQEARLRCSPMKGHSHVYWYRQLPEEGLKFMVYLQKENIIDESGMPKERFSAEFPKEGPSILRIQQVVRGDSAAYFCASSPPGGNQPQHFGDGTRLSIL.

This clonotype was seen only a few times. V is TRBV9 and J is TRBJ2-4; perhaps TRBD1 as D (6 bases). The V gene lost 3 bases and the J gene lost 8 bases, with 12 bases spanning the gap. The CDR3 has 13 residues. Germline V CDR1 and CDR2: SGDLS, YYNGEE. The chain's CDR3 is CASSGTGFDIQYF. The CDR3 DNA reads TGTGCCAGCAGCGGCACAGGGTTCGACATTCAGTACTTC.

The DNA for the CDR3 is TGTGCCAGCAGTTCGGACAGGGGGCGCGGAGCTAACTATGGCTACACCTTC. This gives the protein CASSSDRGRGANYGYTF. This chain uses TRBV6-5 with TRBJ1-2; 11 nucleotides agree with TRBD1. This CDR3 is built from 17 residues. Germline CDR1 reads MNHEY; CDR2 reads SVGAGI. J was trimmed by 0 bases and V by 4 bases; bases with no gene match: 7.

This clonotype occurred many times. The chain recombines TRBV10-1 with TRBJ2-2, with 7 bases identical to TRBD1. Per the germline V gene, CDR1 is WNHNN and CDR2 is SYGVQD (reference sequence). V gave up 0 bases and J gave up 1 base; unmatched junction bases: 2. This CDR3 has 16 residues. CDR3 in amino acids: CASSESWTGNTGELFF. For the CDR3, the DNA is TGCGCCAGCAGTGAGTCGTGGACAGGGAACACCGGGGAGCTGTTTTTT.

This clonotype was seen more than once but under ten times. The V call is TRBV12-3 or TRBV12-4, the J call TRBJ2-1; 11 bases map to TRBD2. This CDR3 is 14 amino acids long. V dropped 6 bases and J dropped 5; count of bases not matched to a gene: 3. The CDR3: CASRGLAENNEQFF. As DNA, the CDR3 is TGTGCCAGCAGGGGACTAGCGGAAAACAATGAGCAGTTCTTC.

The V call is TRBV20-1, the J call TRBJ1-1; TRBD1 matches 11 bases. Germline values: CDR1 DFQATT, CDR2 SNEGSKA (reference sequence). V shed 5 bases and J 5 bases; nucleotides not matched to a gene: 4. The length of the CDR3 is 13 residues. The CDR3 DNA sequence: TGCAGTGCTGGGACAGGGGGTTCAACTGAAGCTTTCTTT. Amino acid sequence: CSAGTGGSTEAFF.

This clonotype was detected many times. The rearrangement links TRBV23-1 to TRBJ2-5; tentatively, D is TRBD2 (5 bases). TRBV23-1 is an ORF, and what it does is uncertain. The CDR3 is 15 amino acids. The V end was cut by 7 bases, the J end by 5 bases, with 20 bases between. CDR3 in DNA: TGCGCCAGCACCCACCGACTAACTCGATCGGAGACCCAGTACTTC. As protein: CASTHRLTRSETQYF.

The chain links TRBV18 to TRBJ2-7; weak D call: TRBD2 (5 bases). The germline V gene encodes CDR1 KGHSH and CDR2 LQKENI. V lost 4 bases to trimming and J lost 0 bases, with 13 bases between them. The CDR3 totals 15 residues. The CDR3, as DNA: TGTGCCAGCTCACGGGAAGAGGGTAGCTCCTACGAGCAGTACTTC. Protein product: CASSREEGSSYEQYF.

The V and J genes are TRBV24-1 and TRBJ2-1, with D hard to call. V lost 3 bases and J lost 4, with 6 bases in between. Germline V gene sequence: CDR1 KGHDR, CDR2 SFDVKD. This CDR3 has 13 amino acids. The CDR3 here is CATSDRAYNEQFF. CDR3 sequence (DNA): TGTGCCACCAGTGATCGCGCGTACAATGAGCAGTTCTTC.

The rearrangement uses TRBV18 and TRBJ2-5; D is tentatively TRBD1 or TRBD2 (5 bases each). V gave up 3 bases and J gave up 4 bases, with 9 bases separating them. Germline CDR1 reads KGHSH; CDR2 reads LQKENI. The CDR3 runs 13 residues. The CDR3 DNA reads as TGTGCCAGCTCACCCGGGGCCGGAGAGACCCAGTACTTC. It translates to CASSPGAGETQYF.

The chain links TRBV20-1 to TRBJ2-3; 8 nucleotides agree with TRBD2. The CDR3 has 15 amino acids. Germline values: CDR1 DFQATT, CDR2 SNEGSKA (reference sequence). With 3 bases clipped from V and 5 bases from J, the junction kept 10 bases outside the gene matches. The CDR3 DNA sequence: TGCAGTGCTAGTAGGAGCGGGGGCCGGGAAGATACGCAGTATTTT. The encoded protein is CSASRSGGREDTQYF.

This clonotype occurred a few times. V gene TRBV5-4 combines with J gene TRBJ2-2, with 8 bases aligning to TRBD1. Germline loops: CDR1 SGHNT, CDR2 YYREEE (reference sequence). The CDR3 loop spans 16 amino acids. The J segment lost 6 bases and the V segment lost 3 bases, leaving 10 bases of the junction unmatched. The CDR3 spells CASSSGQDSVAGELFF. DNA of the CDR3: TGTGCCAGCAGCTCGGGACAGGATTCAGTCGCCGGGGAGCTGTTTTTT.

This clonotype has only a few counts. V usage is TRBV24-1 and J usage is TRBJ2-3, with D unresolved. Per germline, CDR1 KGHDR and CDR2 SFDVKD. CDR3 length: 11 amino acids. V dropped 0 bases and J dropped 9 bases, with 3 bases sitting between them. This CDR3 is CATSDLRTQYF. The CDR3 DNA sequence: TGTGCCACCAGTGATTTGAGGACGCAGTATTTT.